These 27 T cell receptor beta chains share one sample of origin, sequenced in a study of identical twins' blood T cells. Each CDR3 protein is one row after TCRdb ran MiXCR on the 5' RACE reads. The sample has roughly 340,000 distinct CDR3 sequences; around 30% are singletons. What was sequenced was PBMCs. These receptors all stem from a woman aged 18-55 years in good health.

The chain joins TRBV25-1 to TRBJ2-7; D not certain. The germline CDR1 and CDR2 sequences are MGHDK and SYGVNS. The CDR3 is 11 amino acids. V was trimmed by 4 bases and J by 5 bases, leaving 6 bases between them. The DNA for the CDR3 is TGTGCCAGCAGTGCAATCCACGAGCAGTACTTC. It translates to CASSAIHEQYF.

A remark on this clonotype: A read error may explain this, as a much larger clone is one base away. V gene TRBV6-6 combines with J gene TRBJ2-1, with 10 bases aligning to TRBD2. The V gene's germline CDR1 is MNHNY and CDR2 SVGAGI (reference sequence). The CDR3 runs to 16 residues. The CDR3 sequence: CASSMSSGSSYNGQFF. CDR3 bases: TGTGCCAGCAGTATGTCTAGCGGGAGCTCCTACAATGGGCAGTTCTTC.

This clonotype was observed a handful of times. The chain employs TRBV20-1 and TRBJ1-1; D unclear. Germline CDR1 is DFQATT and CDR2 is SNEGSKA (reference sequence). Trimming cost V 4 bases and J 5 bases, with 11 bases left between them. The CDR3 runs to 12 residues. DNA of the CDR3: TGCAGTGCTACCCCCGGGGTTACTGAAGCTTTCTTT. The encoded protein is CSATPGVTEAFF.

The chain recombines TRBV6-2 or TRBV6-3 with TRBJ2-1, with D possibly TRBD2 on 5 matching bases. Germline loops: CDR1 MNHEY, CDR2 SVGEGT. With 0 bases removed from V and 3 bases from J, the gap between germline ends came to 9 bases. This CDR3 is 15 amino acids long. The CDR3, as DNA: TGTGCCAGCAGTTACTCGGGGAGAGGCTACAATGAGCAGTTCTTC. Its protein product is CASSYSGRGYNEQFF.

The genes are TRBV9 and TRBJ1-5, with D maybe TRBD1 (5 bases). From germline, CDR1 is SGDLS and CDR2 YYNGEE. V dropped 3 bases and J dropped 4 bases, with 14 bases sitting between them. This CDR3 is 15 amino acids long. CDR3 DNA sequence: TGTGCCAGCAGCGCCTCCGGGACCGTGAATCAGCCCCAGCATTTT. Its translation is CASSASGTVNQPQHF.

The rearrangement links TRBV7-2 to TRBJ2-3; tentatively, D is TRBD2 (5 bases). Trimming stripped 4 bases from V and 6 bases from J, with 8 bases between. CDR1 SGHTA and CDR2 FQGNSA come from the germline V gene. The CDR3 loop spans 12 amino acids. CDR3 nucleotide sequence: TGTGCCAGCAGCTGGACTCGGGATACGCAGTATTTT. Its translation: CASSWTRDTQYF. Combining the CDR3 with reference TRBV7-2 and TRBJ2-3 gives the whole variable domain GAGVSQSPSNKVTEKGKDVELRCDPISGHTALYWYRQSLGQGLEFLIYFQGNSAPDKSGLPSDRFSAERTGGSVSTLTIQRTQQEDSAVYLCASSWTRDTQYFGPGTRLTVL.

The gene calls are TRBV7-9 and TRBJ2-6; tentative D call: TRBD1 (6 bases). V lost 5 bases to trimming and J lost 0 bases, with 11 bases between them. This CDR3 has 16 amino acids. Germline V gives CDR1 SEHNR, CDR2 FQNEAQ (reference sequence). For the CDR3, the DNA is TGTGCCAGCAGCCCCCGGACAGACTCTGGGGCCAACGTCCTGACTTTC. Its translation: CASSPRTDSGANVLTF.

The V and J genes are TRBV5-5 and TRBJ2-1; TRBD2 might be the D (6 bases). This CDR3 contains 16 residues. Between the trimmed V and J ends, which lost 4 bases and 6 bases, there was a span of 20 bases. Per germline, CDR1 SGHKS and CDR2 YYEKEE (reference sequence). Here the CDR3 reads CASSLLGTGVSNEQFF. The CDR3 nucleotides read TGTGCCAGCAGCCTCCTGGGAACGGGAGTATCCAATGAGCAGTTCTTC.

This clonotype was counted only a few times. This chain connects TRBV11-2 to TRBJ2-7, with unresolved D. In germline, CDR1 is SGHAT, CDR2 FQNNGV. The CDR3 sequence is 15 residues long. V was trimmed by 7 bases and J by 5 bases, leaving 21 bases between them. CDR3 in DNA: TGTGCCAGCACCCTAACCGGTATTGGATGGCACGAGCAGTACTTC. Residues: CASTLTGIGWHEQYF.

The chain joins TRBV29-1 to TRBJ1-1; D is unclear. The germline V and J ends were trimmed by 1 base and 10 bases, with 4 bases remaining between them. CDR1 SQVTM and CDR2 ANQGSEA come from the germline V gene. The CDR3 spans 9 residues. CDR3 DNA: TGCAGCGTTGAAGGTCCAGCTTTCTTT. Protein sequence: CSVEGPAFF.

This clonotype has a handful of counts. The gene calls are TRBV6-5 and TRBJ2-3; 12 nucleotides match TRBD2. The CDR3 contains 17 residues. Germline V lookup: CDR1 MNHEY, CDR2 SVGAGI. V shed 8 bases and J 9 bases; nucleotides not matched to a gene: 18. CDR3 DNA sequence: TGTGCCAGCCAGGGAACTAGCGGGGGGACGTGGGGTACGACGCAGTATTTT. Its translation: CASQGTSGGTWGTTQYF.

In this sample, this clonotype turned up a few times. The chain has TRBV29-1 and TRBJ1-1; D call uncertain. CDR1 is SQVTM, CDR2 ANQGSEA, per germline. The CDR3 sequence is 10 residues long. The V and J ends lost 5 bases and 6 bases respectively, with 7 bases between them. Here the CDR3 DNA reads TGCAGCGTTCGGACCGCTGAAGCTTTCTTT. It specifies CSVRTAEAFF.

The CDR3 sequence: CASSPDRVQAFF. In nucleotides, the CDR3 is TGTGCCAGCTCACCCGACAGGGTACAAGCTTTCTTT. V usage is TRBV18 and J usage is TRBJ1-1; TRBD1 matches 7 bases. The CDR3 contains 12 residues. Germline values: CDR1 KGHSH, CDR2 LQKENI. The J segment lost 9 bases and the V segment lost 3 bases, leaving 4 bases of the junction unmatched. The full variable domain, with the rest looked up from reference TRBV18 and TRBJ1-1, is NAGVMQNPRHLVRRRGQEARLRCSPMKGHSHVYWYRQLPEEGLKFMVYLQKENIIDESGMPKERFSAEFPKEGPSILRIQQVVRGDSAAYFCASSPDRVQAFFGQGTRLTVV.

This clonotype was counted between two and nine times. V gene TRBV7-9 combines with J gene TRBJ2-7; D unclear. This CDR3 is 14 amino acids long. V dropped 0 bases and J dropped 1 base, with 7 bases sitting between them. The germline V gene has CDR1 SEHNR and CDR2 FQNEAQ (reference sequence). CDR3 sequence: CASSLAQQSYEQYF. For the CDR3, the DNA is TGTGCCAGCAGCTTAGCACAGCAATCCTACGAGCAGTACTTC. The full variable domain, completed using reference TRBV7-9 and TRBJ2-7, is DTGVSQNPRHKITKRGQNVTFRCDPISEHNRLYWYRQTLGQGPEFLTYFQNEAQLEKSRLLSDRFSAERPKGSFSTLEIQRTEQGDSAMYLCASSLAQQSYEQYFGPGTRLTVT.

In regard to this clonotype: A much larger clone lies one base from this, so it may be a read error. This chain uses TRBV12-3 or TRBV12-4 with TRBJ1-1; D may be TRBD1 (5 bases). This CDR3 contains 14 residues. CDR3 sequence: CASSFGQGRTETFF. CDR3 bases: TGTGCCAGCAGTTTTGGCCAGGGTCGGACTGAAACTTTCTTT.

This clonotype has a handful of counts. This rearrangement joins TRBV5-1 to TRBJ1-1; TRBD1 matches 9 bases. The trim removed 2 bases at V and 11 bases at J, leaving 7 bases unmatched. Looked up from germline, CDR1 is SGHRS and CDR2 is YFSETQ. CDR3 length equals 13 residues. CDR3 residues: CASSLQGAEGAFF. As DNA, the CDR3 is TGCGCCAGCAGCTTACAGGGGGCGGAGGGTGCTTTCTTT.

CDR3 sequence: CASSVATWYNWQFF. CDR3 bases: TGTGCCAGCAGCGTAGCTACATGGTACAATTGGCAGTTCTTC. The gene calls are TRBV9 and TRBJ2-1; D remains unclear. CDR3 length: 14 amino acids. V was clipped by 0 bases and J by 12 bases, with 16 bases between them. Germline V gives CDR1 SGDLS, CDR2 YYNGEE.

For this clonotype: The germline gene is not matched at one end of the junction; a read error may be the cause. This chain uses TRBV20-1 with TRBJ2-1; perhaps TRBD2 as D (6 bases). This CDR3 is built from 10 residues. Germline V lookup: CDR1 DFQATT, CDR2 SNEGSKA (reference sequence). The CDR3 is CSAREGTPSF. The CDR3 DNA sequence: TGCAGTGCTAGAGAAGGGACTCCAAGCTTC.

This clonotype appeared a few times. J is TRBJ2-1 and V is TRBV4-3, with 7 bases lining up with TRBD2. This CDR3 contains 13 residues. Germline V gene sequence: CDR1 LGHNA, CDR2 YSLEER. The V segment lost 1 base and the J segment 14 bases; nucleotides outside the gene matches: 8. This chain's CDR3 is CASSQAFGGREFF. In nucleotides, the CDR3 is TGCGCCAGCAGCCAAGCCTTCGGCGGGAGAGAGTTCTTC.

The table lists this clonotype with a few counts. The chain has TRBV20-1 and TRBJ1-1, with 7 positions matching TRBD1. The germline V gene has CDR1 DFQATT and CDR2 SNEGSKA (reference sequence). Germline trimming cut 5 bases from V and 5 bases from J; bases unmatched to any gene: 5. The CDR3 has 12 amino acids. The CDR3 DNA follows: TGCAGTGCTTTACAGGGGCATACTGAAGCTTTCTTT. Translation gives CSALQGHTEAFF.

This clonotype was picked up a small number of times. The gene calls are TRBV10-3 and TRBJ1-1; D possibly corresponds to TRBD1 (6 bases). CDR1 ENHRY and CDR2 SYGVKD come from the germline V gene. The CDR3 contains 12 residues. V was cut by 6 bases and J by 1 base, with 6 bases left in between. The CDR3 spells CAIRQGNTEAFF. In DNA form, the CDR3 reads TGTGCCATCAGACAGGGGAACACTGAAGCTTTCTTT.

The CDR3 nucleotides are TGTGCCAGCAGCTTATGGGGACCGGGCTACACCTTC. This translates into CASSLWGPGYTF. The rearrangement links TRBV13 to TRBJ1-2; perhaps TRBD1 as D (5 bases). V lost 2 bases to trimming and J lost 8 bases, with 9 bases between them. Per germline, CDR1 PRHDT and CDR2 FYEKMQ (reference sequence). This CDR3 has 12 residues.

This clonotype turned up a few times. The CDR3 coding sequence is TGTGCCAGCAGCTTAGTTAGTAGCGGGAGGAGCACAGATACGCAGTATTTT. This gives the protein CASSLVSSGRSTDTQYF. The chain joins TRBV7-2 to TRBJ2-3; 10 bases are shared with TRBD2. The CDR3 loop spans 17 amino acids. Trimming removed 1 base from V and 0 bases from J; junction bases left unmatched: 4. From germline, CDR1 is SGHTA and CDR2 FQGNSA. The complete variable domain, with remaining parts taken from reference TRBV7-2 and TRBJ2-3, reads GAGVSQSPSNKVTEKGKDVELRCDPISGHTALYWYRQSLGQGLEFLIYFQGNSAPDKSGLPSDRFSAERTGGSVSTLTIQRTQQEDSAVYLCASSLVSSGRSTDTQYFGPGTRLTVL.

The chain couples TRBV29-1 to TRBJ1-1; 9 positions match TRBD1. V lost 4 bases, J lost 9 bases, and 6 bases stayed unmatched. Germline V gives CDR1 SQVTM, CDR2 ANQGSEA. The CDR3 covers 12 residues. The CDR3 sequence is CSVVGTGFKAFF. The CDR3 bases are TGCAGCGTTGTCGGGACAGGGTTTAAAGCTTTCTTT. The entire variable domain, with the rest obtained from reference TRBV29-1 and TRBJ1-1, is as follows: SAVISQKPSRDICQRGTSLTIQCQVDSQVTMMFWYRQQPGQSLTLIATANQGSEATYESGFVIDKFPISRPNLTFSTLTVSNMSPEDSSIYLCSVVGTGFKAFFGQGTRLTVV.

The V and J genes are TRBV5-1 and TRBJ1-1; D unresolved. Per germline, CDR1 SGHRS and CDR2 YFSETQ. This CDR3 comprises 14 residues. Between the trimmed V and J ends, which lost 2 bases and 4 bases, there was a span of 12 bases. CDR3 in amino acids: CASSFLGLGTEAFF. The CDR3 DNA is TGCGCCAGCAGCTTTCTGGGGTTGGGCACTGAAGCTTTCTTT.

This clonotype was observed a few times. The chain recombines TRBV19 with TRBJ2-5; D might be TRBD1 or TRBD2, each matching 6 bases. The V gene lost 5 bases and the J gene lost 2 bases, with 12 bases spanning the gap. Germline-derived CDR1 and CDR2 are LNHDA and SQIVND (reference sequence). The CDR3 is 14 amino acids. The DNA of the CDR3 is TGTGCCAGTAGTGTACAGGGACTGCAAGAGACCCAGTACTTC. The encoded protein is CASSVQGLQETQYF.

This chain joins TRBV20-1 and TRBJ1-1; D is uncertain. This CDR3 region has 14 residues. From germline, CDR1 is DFQATT and CDR2 SNEGSKA (reference sequence). The V end was cut by 5 bases, the J end by 11 bases, with 24 bases between. CDR3 amino acids: CSAGRFTAGAFAFF. The CDR3 coding sequence is TGCAGTGCTGGGAGGTTCACGGCAGGAGCCTTTGCTTTCTTT.